The rows below give T cell receptor beta chains drawn from one sample of a study of T-cell memory formation after mild COVID-19. TCRdb redid the calling of the 5' RACE reads with MiXCR, one entry per CDR3 protein. The data hold over 300,000 distinct CDR3 sequences, with around a fifth observed a single time. The source material was PBMCs or a T cell subset sorted from them (not recorded which). These receptors all stem from a man aged 18-30 years who had mild COVID-19 (a few samples of this study predate the infection). Cell type and time point are not known. Both conserved end residues are part of each CDR3. Each record gives: J gene, V gene, clone size, D gene, CDR3 protein, CDR3 DNA. A D gene is named only where the DNA matches it firmly. Clone size appears in some rows only: once, few, many, or a class for an expanded clone.

TRBJ2-1	TRBV20-1	few	TRBD1	CSANRGNEQFF	TGCAGTGCCAACAGGGGCAATGAGCAGTTCTTC
TRBJ2-1	TRBV20-1	-	TRBD1	CSARDAGQGSYNEQFF	TGCAGTGCTAGAGATGCGGGACAGGGGTCCTACAATGAGCAGTTCTTC
TRBJ1-1	TRBV9	-	TRBD1	CASSGGTGGSNTEAFF	TGTGCCAGCAGCGGCGGGACAGGGGGTTCGAACACTGAAGCTTTCTTT
TRBJ1-2	TRBV20-1	few	-	CSAFRDPNYGYTF	TGCAGTGCTTTCCGCGACCCTAACTATGGCTACACCTTC
TRBJ1-6	TRBV4-3	few	-	CASSQDEQYNSPLHF	TGCGCCAGCAGCCAAGATGAACAGTATAATTCACCCCTCCACTTT
TRBJ1-2	TRBV20-1	-	TRBD1	CSARVPPTGGAGGYTF	TGCAGTGCTAGAGTCCCCCCGACAGGGGGCGCGGGTGGCTACACCTTC
TRBJ2-7	TRBV12-3/TRBV12-4	many	-	CASTLGGRSEQYF	TGTGCCAGCACCCTCGGGGGTCGTTCCGAGCAGTACTTC
TRBJ1-4	TRBV11-1	few	-	CASSFTETNEKLFF	TGTGCCAGCAGCTTTACGGAGACTAATGAAAAACTGTTTTTT
TRBJ1-6	TRBV9	-	-	CASSRGGPRNSPLHF	TGTGCCAGCAGCAGAGGAGGGCCCCGCAATTCACCCCTCCACTTT
TRBJ2-1	TRBV7-2	-	TRBD2	CASSTGLAGPGEQFF	TGTGCCAGCAGCACGGGACTAGCGGGGCCTGGGGAGCAGTTCTTC
TRBJ1-2	TRBV29-1	few	TRBD1	CSVANRVTGVDGYTF	TGCAGCGTCGCGAATAGGGTAACAGGGGTCGATGGCTACACCTTC
TRBJ2-3	TRBV28	few	-	CASSSRWTTDTQYF	TGTGCCAGCAGTTCGCGATGGACTACAGATACGCAGTATTTT
TRBJ2-1	TRBV7-9	-	TRBD2	CASSPGTSGGHHYNEQFF	TGTGCCAGCAGCCCGGGGACTAGCGGGGGGCACCACTACAATGAGCAGTTCTTC
TRBJ2-5	TRBV7-6	-	-	CASSSRRLSETQYF	TGTGCCAGCAGCTCCCGACGGTTGAGTGAGACCCAGTACTTC
TRBJ1-5	TRBV4-1	-	-	CASSQVGLAGSNQPQHF	TGCGCCAGCAGCCAAGTGGGTCTCGCTGGTAGCAATCAGCCCCAGCATTTT
TRBJ2-2	TRBV4-3	-	TRBD1	CASSQVGGQGAHGELFF	TGCGCCAGCAGCCAAGTTGGAGGACAGGGGGCTCACGGGGAGCTGTTTTTT
TRBJ2-7	TRBV7-2	few	-	CASSLARVYEQYF	TGTGCCAGCAGCTTAGCGAGGGTTTACGAGCAGTACTTC
TRBJ1-1	TRBV15	few	-	CATSRDGGNTEAFF	TGTGCCACCAGCAGAGATGGAGGAAACACTGAAGCTTTCTTT
TRBJ1-5	TRBV9	-	-	CASSSAGHQPQHF	TGTGCCAGCAGCTCAGCGGGCCATCAGCCCCAGCATTTT
TRBJ2-4	TRBV12-3/TRBV12-4	once	-	CASSSLFKNIQYF	TGTGCCAGCAGTTCGCTTTTCAAAAACATTCAGTACTTC
TRBJ2-2	TRBV5-8	-	-	CASSFRQGWEAVELFF	TGTGCCAGCAGCTTCCGACAGGGTTGGGAGGCCGTGGAGCTGTTTTTT
TRBJ2-5	TRBV5-5	-	-	CASWAGRLLGETQYF	TGTGCCAGCTGGGCGGGGCGTCTCCTGGGGGAGACCCAGTACTTC
TRBJ2-1	TRBV7-8	few	-	CASSSRPRVADEQFF	TGTGCCAGCAGCTCCCGACCTAGGGTCGCCGATGAGCAGTTCTTC
TRBJ1-2	TRBV9	-	-	CASSPGGTPSTF	TGTGCCAGCAGCCCCGGGGGGACTCCCTCCACCTTC
TRBJ1-1	TRBV7-3	-	-	CASSNQPNTEAFF	TGTGCCAGCAGTAATCAGCCGAACACTGAAGCTTTCTTT
TRBJ2-3	TRBV28	-	-	CASSILTDTQYF	TGTGCCAGCTCCATACTCACAGATACGCAGTATTTT
TRBJ1-3	TRBV6-6	few	-	CASRVLAGNTIYF	TGTGCCAGCAGAGTACTGGCTGGAAACACCATATATTTT
TRBJ1-5	TRBV5-4	many	-	CASSLAPNQPQHF	TGTGCCAGCAGCTTGGCCCCGAATCAGCCCCAGCATTTT
TRBJ2-3	TRBV7-2	few	-	CASSPRAGLVTDTQYF	TGTGCCAGCAGTCCAAGGGCGGGACTCGTCACAGATACGCAGTATTTT
TRBJ1-6	TRBV5-1	few	-	CASSLFSAGSNSPLHF	TGCGCCAGCAGCTTGTTCTCGGCAGGGAGCAATTCACCCCTCCACTTT
TRBJ2-2	TRBV5-1	many	-	CASSLLQGSITGELFF	TGCGCCAGCAGCTTGCTCCAGGGGTCAATCACCGGGGAGCTGTTTTTT
TRBJ2-3	TRBV7-2	-	TRBD2	CASSGAERGSTDTQYF	TGTGCCAGCAGCGGAGCTGAGCGGGGGAGCACAGATACGCAGTATTTT
TRBJ2-4	TRBV20-1	-	-	CSLWGAKNIQYF	TGCAGTCTTTGGGGAGCCAAAAACATTCAGTACTTC
TRBJ2-2	TRBV20-1	-	-	CSAGGGLAGELFF	TGCAGTGCTGGAGGGGGTTTGGCCGGGGAGCTGTTTTTT
TRBJ2-1	TRBV5-1	-	-	CASSQIPGTAYNEQFF	TGCGCCAGCAGCCAGATCCCCGGGACTGCTTACAATGAGCAGTTCTTC
TRBJ2-5	TRBV27	-	TRBD2	CASRGGNWARDQETQYF	TGTGCCAGCCGCGGGGGGAACTGGGCCAGGGACCAAGAGACCCAGTACTTC
TRBJ1-1	TRBV15	few	-	CATSRDRVRRGTEAFF	TGTGCCACCAGCAGAGATCGTGTCAGGAGAGGCACTGAAGCTTTCTTT
TRBJ2-2	TRBV7-9	-	-	CASRPRDLNTGELFF	TGTGCCAGCAGACCCAGAGACCTTAACACCGGGGAGCTGTTTTTT
TRBJ2-7	TRBV20-1	-	-	CSANQGFPYEQYF	TGCAGTGCTAACCAGGGGTTTCCCTACGAGCAGTACTTC
TRBJ1-2	TRBV10-3	-	-	CAISEGGPNYGYTF	TGTGCCATCAGTGAAGGGGGTCCTAACTATGGCTACACCTTC
TRBJ2-1	TRBV20-1	-	TRBD2	CSADGTSGVGEQFF	TGCAGTGCCGACGGGACTAGCGGGGTCGGGGAGCAGTTCTTC